This entry lists 20 T cell receptor beta chains sequenced from one sample in a study of blood T cell repertoires in COVID-19. TCRdb's copy holds only in-frame clones and misses some; the assay was immunoSEQ multiplex PCR. The sample has 45,000 to 60,000 clones, roughly nine tenths seen once; the top ten hold 3.9%. The specimen was peripheral blood. These receptors originate from a man between 50 and 59 years old with acute or convalescent COVID-19.

This clone was detected only once. This sequence joins TRBV5-1 and TRBJ1-1; 10 nucleotides align to TRBD1. J lost 7 bases, V lost 0 bases, and 3 bases had no gene match. CDR1 SGHRS and CDR2 YFSETQ come from the germline V gene. The CDR3 length is 14 residues. This chain's CDR3 is CASSLDGTGDEAFF. The CDR3 nucleotides are TGCGCCAGCAGCTTGGATGGGACAGGGGATGAAGCTTTCTTT.

The DNA for the CDR3 is TGTGTCTCCGGGACAGGGTCGTTTGGCTACACCTTC. It codes for CVSGTGSFGYTF. The chain links TRBV28 to TRBJ1-2, with 9 positions matching TRBD1. This CDR3 region has 12 residues. Germline assignment: CDR1 MDHEN and CDR2 SYDVKM.

The J gene is TRBJ2-6, the V gene TRBV2; no clear D. Germline V gene lookup returns CDR1 SNHLY and CDR2 FYNNEI. Trimming took off 7 bases at V and 3 bases at J, with 4 bases between the two ends. CDR3 length: 12 residues. CDR3 residues: CASIDGANVLTF. The CDR3, as DNA: TGTGCCAGCATAGATGGGGCCAACGTCCTGACTTTC.

This clone was observed a single time. This chain uses TRBV27 with TRBJ2-7; 7 nucleotides match TRBD1. The V gene end was trimmed by 7 bases and the J gene end by 2 bases; junction bases not matched to a gene: 14. Germline-derived CDR1 and CDR2 are MNHEY and SMNVEV (reference sequence). This CDR3 has 16 residues. The CDR3 DNA reads TGTGCCAGCAAACCTCCCAGGGCAGGGGGAGCCTACGAGCAGTACTTC. As protein: CASKPPRAGGAYEQYF.

The V gene is TRBV5-4, the J gene TRBJ2-3, with 11 bases fitting TRBD2. This CDR3 is built from 19 residues. The J segment lost 6 bases and the V segment lost 0 bases, leaving 15 bases of the junction unmatched. The germline gives CDR1 SGHNT, CDR2 YYREEE (reference sequence). The CDR3 nucleotides read TGTGCCAGCAGCTTGGACCCCTCCCGACTAGCGGGACCAAGGGATACGCAGTATTTT. Amino acids: CASSLDPSRLAGPRDTQYF. The complete variable domain, with remaining parts taken from reference TRBV5-4 and TRBJ2-3, reads ETGVTQSPTHLIKTRGQQVTLRCSSQSGHNTVSWYQQALGQGPQFIFQYYREEENGRGNFPPRFSGLQFPNYSSELNVNALELDDSALYLCASSLDPSRLAGPRDTQYFGPGTRLTVL.

The rearrangement uses TRBV27 and TRBJ2-1; D ambiguous. The CDR3 contains 13 residues. Deletions cut 6 bases from V and 2 bases from J, with 8 bases between. Germline V lookup: CDR1 MNHEY, CDR2 SMNVEV (reference sequence). DNA of the CDR3: TGTGCCAGCAGCTTTAAGCCCTACAATGAGCAGTTCTTC. This codes for CASSFKPYNEQFF.

The CDR3 loop reads CASSPGYEQYF. CDR3 nucleotide sequence: TGTGCCAGCAGCCCAGGATACGAGCAGTACTTC. This chain connects TRBV3-1 (or the pseudogene TRBV3-2) to TRBJ2-7; D is unresolved. From germline, CDR1 is LGHDT and CDR2 YNNKEL (reference sequence). Between the trimmed V and J ends, which lost 4 bases and 4 bases, there was a span of 5 bases. The CDR3 spans 11 residues.

This clone was recorded only once. The chain carries TRBV5-1 and TRBJ1-2; TRBD1 matches 9 bases. V lost 1 base to trimming and J lost 6 bases; unmatched junction nucleotides: 7. This CDR3 region has 15 residues. Germline V gene sequence: CDR1 SGHRS, CDR2 YFSETQ. The CDR3, as DNA: TGCGCCAGCAGCTTGAGGACAGGGGATCACCATGGCTACACCTTC. Translation gives CASSLRTGDHHGYTF.

This clone was recorded once. J is TRBJ1-5 and V is TRBV18; the match to TRBD1 covers 7 bases. The length of the CDR3 is 14 residues. J lost 5 bases, V lost 3 bases, and 4 bases had no gene match. The germline CDR1 and CDR2 sequences are KGHSH and LQKENI. This chain's CDR3 is CASSPTGTYQPQHF. In nucleotides, the CDR3 is TGTGCCAGCTCACCGACAGGGACTTATCAGCCCCAGCATTTT.

The chain uses TRBV3-1 (or the pseudogene TRBV3-2) and TRBJ2-1; D may be TRBD2 (6 bases). CDR3 length: 15 residues. Germline loops: CDR1 LGHDT, CDR2 YNNKEL (reference sequence). Trimming removed 4 bases from V and 6 bases from J, with 16 bases in between. CDR3 coding DNA: TGTGCCAGCAGCCCCAATTCCCGCGGGGCCAATGAGCAGTTCTTC. Encoded protein: CASSPNSRGANEQFF.

This chain joins TRBV5-1 and TRBJ2-1, with 10 bases fitting TRBD2. The CDR3 has 15 amino acids. The V gene's germline CDR1 is SGHRS and CDR2 YFSETQ. Losses at the gene ends were 1 base for V and 7 bases for J; bases not matched to a gene: 5. The CDR3 reads CASSLRLAGVNEQFF. Written as DNA, the CDR3 is TGCGCCAGCAGCTTGAGGCTAGCGGGAGTGAATGAGCAGTTCTTC.

This chain links TRBV5-6 with TRBJ2-3; D is possibly TRBD2 (5 bases). This CDR3 has 15 amino acids. Germline V CDR1 and CDR2: SGHDT, YYEEEE. V gave up 1 base and J gave up 3 bases, with 12 bases separating them. The CDR3 coding sequence is TGTGCCAGCAGCTTGCTTCAGCGGCCGACAGATACGCAGTATTTT. The encoded protein is CASSLLQRPTDTQYF.

The chain combines TRBV3-1 (or the pseudogene TRBV3-2) with TRBJ1-5, with D maybe TRBD1 (5 bases). The germline V gene encodes CDR1 LGHDT and CDR2 YNNKEL (reference sequence). There are 18 residues in the CDR3. The V end was cut by 0 bases, the J end by 1 base, with 16 bases between. CDR3 bases: TGTGCCAGCAGCCAAGATCCCCCGGGGGGACTCAGCAATCAGCCCCAGCATTTT. Translated, it gives CASSQDPPGGLSNQPQHF.

The chain joins TRBV19 to TRBJ2-3, with a possible D match to TRBD1 (5 bases). This CDR3 has 13 amino acids. V lost 2 bases to trimming and J lost 5 bases, with 8 bases between them. Per the germline V gene, CDR1 is LNHDA and CDR2 is SQIVND (reference sequence). The CDR3 DNA follows: TGTGCCAGTAGTATATCTAGGGGAGATACGCAGTATTTT. Amino acid sequence: CASSISRGDTQYF. Looking up the rest from reference TRBV19 and TRBJ2-3 gives the full variable domain: DGGITQSPKYLFRKEGQNVTLSCEQNLNHDAMYWYRQDPGQGLRLIYYSQIVNDFQKGDIAEGYSVSREKKESFPLTVTSAQKNPTAFYLCASSISRGDTQYFGPGTRLTVL.

This rearrangement joins TRBV6-2 or TRBV6-3 to TRBJ1-1; possibly TRBD1 for D (5 bases). This CDR3 region has 14 residues. V lost 4 bases to trimming and J lost 0 bases, with 9 bases between them. The germline CDR1 and CDR2 sequences are MNHEY and SVGEGT. For the CDR3, the DNA is TGTGCCAGCAGTTTGGACAACTTGAACACTGAAGCTTTCTTT. Its translation: CASSLDNLNTEAFF.

The V gene is TRBV10-2, the J gene TRBJ2-4; the D gene is possibly TRBD2 (7 bases). This CDR3 region has 14 residues. In germline, CDR1 is WSHSY, CDR2 SAAADI. The V gene lost 4 bases and the J gene lost 7 bases, with 14 bases spanning the gap. CDR3 coding DNA: TGCGCCAGCAGTGCCGCGGGGGCTGGGAACATTCAGTACTTC. Translated: CASSAAGAGNIQYF.

The CDR3 loop reads CASSLEGDRVTDTQYF. The CDR3 DNA sequence: TGCGCCAGCAGCTTGGAGGGGGACAGGGTCACCGATACGCAGTATTTT. The chain recombines TRBV5-1 with TRBJ2-3; 9 nucleotides match TRBD1. This CDR3 is built from 16 residues. V dropped 0 bases and J dropped 6; count of bases not matched to a gene: 8. CDR1 and CDR2 (germline): SGHRS, YFSETQ.

About this clone: Germline is not matched at one junction end, which may reflect a read error. The chain recombines TRBV14 with TRBJ2-7, with 9 bases identical to TRBD1. The length of the CDR3 is 12 residues. Germline CDR1 reads SGHDN; CDR2 reads FVKESK. The CDR3, as DNA: TGTGCCAGCAGCCTGGGACAGGGTAGCCGCTCATTC. As protein: CASSLGQGSRSF.

The J gene is TRBJ1-1, the V gene TRBV9; TRBD1 matches 9 bases. Per germline, CDR1 SGDLS and CDR2 YYNGEE. Trimming took 2 bases from V and 1 from J; bases not matched to a gene: 6. This CDR3 has 16 amino acids. The chain's CDR3 is CASSVGHRGRNTEAFF. Written as DNA, the CDR3 is TGTGCCAGCAGCGTGGGACACAGGGGGCGGAACACTGAAGCTTTCTTT.

The V and J genes are TRBV19 and TRBJ2-3, with TRBD1 as a possible D gene (5 bases). Trimming cost V 2 bases and J 1 base, with 19 bases left between them. The CDR3 runs to 18 residues. The V gene's germline CDR1 is LNHDA and CDR2 SQIVND (reference sequence). CDR3 residues: CASSIISPGPRGTDTQYF. As DNA, the CDR3 is TGTGCCAGTAGTATAATTAGTCCCGGTCCCAGGGGCACAGATACGCAGTATTTT.